The 22 T cell receptor beta chains given below trace back to one sample, sequenced in a study of cytomegalovirus exposure and HLA in healthy donors. The primer mix had 60 Vbeta and 13 Jbeta primers. The data were produced by immunoSEQ multiplex PCR, yet TCRdb's version contains in-frame clones alone and is incomplete. The repertoire has roughly 200,000 clones, 75% of them found once; the top ten carry around 3%. The material sequenced was PBMCs. The receptor source for this set is a male donor in good health and CMV-seronegative.

This clone was seen more than once but under ten times. V gene TRBV9 combines with J gene TRBJ2-3; D may be TRBD2 (6 bases). Germline V gene lookup returns CDR1 SGDLS and CDR2 YYNGEE. V lost 4 bases to trimming and J lost 6 bases, with 21 bases between them. The CDR3 spans 16 residues. The CDR3 region has the DNA TGTGCCAGCAGCCTTCGTGGCTCCGGGGGTCCGGATACGCAGTATTTT. It codes for CASSLRGSGGPDTQYF.

V gene TRBV28 combines with J gene TRBJ2-3, with 9 nucleotides matching TRBD2. The CDR3 spans 17 residues. V gave up 4 bases and J gave up 3 bases; unmatched junction bases: 11. CDR1 and CDR2 (germline): MDHEN, SYDVKM. CDR3 nucleotides: TGTGCCAGCAGTTCTACTGGGAGTAGCGGGAGTACAGATACGCAGTATTTT. Translation gives CASSSTGSSGSTDTQYF.

The rearrangement joins TRBV30 to TRBJ1-6; D remains ambiguous. The CDR3 spans 16 residues. Per the germline V gene, CDR1 is GTSNPN and CDR2 is SVGIG (reference sequence). Trimming left V 2 bases short and J 0 bases short, with 11 bases between. CDR3 bases: TGTGCCTGGAGTCCCCTTGGGAGCTCCTATAATTCACCCCTCCACTTT. This codes for CAWSPLGSSYNSPLHF.

The chain links TRBV6-1 to TRBJ2-7; D is possibly TRBD2 (6 bases). CDR1 and CDR2 from the germline V gene are MNHNS and SASEGT. The CDR3 contains 13 residues. V was trimmed by 6 bases and J by 1 base, leaving 10 bases between them. This CDR3 reads CASREGRSYEQYF. The CDR3 DNA reads TGTGCCAGCAGGGAGGGGCGATCCTACGAGCAGTACTTC.

The rearrangement joins TRBV30 to TRBJ2-7; the D gene is possibly TRBD2 (5 bases). The ends were cut back, 3 bases at V and 5 bases at J, with 14 bases in the middle. There are 13 residues in the CDR3. CDR1 GTSNPN and CDR2 SVGIG come from the germline V gene (reference sequence). CDR3 sequence reads: CAWRRRDLDEQYF. The CDR3 DNA reads as TGTGCCTGGAGAAGACGGGATCTGGACGAGCAGTACTTC.

With respect to this clone: Other DNA sequences within the sample encode an identical CDR3. V gene TRBV6-1 combines with J gene TRBJ1-6; D is undetermined. Germline V gene data show CDR1 as MNHNS and CDR2 as SASEGT. V dropped 4 bases and J dropped 6 bases, with 16 bases sitting between them. CDR3 size: 16 residues. CDR3 coding DNA: TGTGCCAGCAGTGTTAGAGATATCTCCCTTAATTCACCCCTCCACTTT. It specifies CASSVRDISLNSPLHF.

J is TRBJ1-2 and V is TRBV6-5; D is unresolved. The CDR3 is 15 residues long. Germline CDR1 reads MNHEY; CDR2 reads SVGAGI. V was trimmed by 8 bases and J by 4 bases, leaving 20 bases between them. Here the CDR3 reads CASALEGRSGYGYTF. DNA of the CDR3: TGTGCCAGCGCCCTCGAGGGTCGCTCCGGCTATGGCTACACCTTC.

The gene calls are TRBV30 and TRBJ1-2; TRBD1 is a possible D gene (6 bases). There are 12 residues in the CDR3. Germline assignment: CDR1 GTSNPN and CDR2 SVGIG (reference sequence). V was cut by 2 bases and J by 8 bases, with 12 bases left in between. The DNA of the CDR3 is TGTGCCTGGAGTTTTCGCAGGGGCGGCTACACCTTC. This encodes CAWSFRRGGYTF.

On this clone itself: Germline and junction disagree at one end, which may indicate a read error. The V call is TRBV7-9, the J call TRBJ1-1, with D unclear. The CDR3 runs to 12 residues. Per germline, CDR1 SEHNR and CDR2 FQNEAQ (reference sequence). CDR3 sequence (DNA): TGTTCCAGCAGTACGGGAGTCTCTGAAGCTTTCTTT. The encoded protein is CSSSTGVSEAFF.

This clone was picked up a small number of times. The chain is built from TRBV11-1 and TRBJ2-5; D not certain. Germline V gene lookup returns CDR1 SGHAT and CDR2 FQDESV (reference sequence). The CDR3 length is 11 residues. The V and J ends lost 6 bases and 4 bases respectively, with 6 bases between them. Here the CDR3 reads CASRYGETQYF. In DNA, the CDR3 is TGTGCCAGCAGGTACGGAGAGACCCAGTACTTC.

The J gene is TRBJ2-7, the V gene TRBV30; 7 bases are a match to TRBD1. With 7 bases clipped from V and 3 bases from J, the junction kept 12 bases outside the gene matches. CDR3 length: 14 amino acids. Germline V CDR1 and CDR2: GTSNPN, SVGIG (reference sequence). The CDR3 here is CALGVQGSFYEQYF. CDR3 DNA: TGTGCCTTGGGGGTACAGGGGTCATTCTACGAGCAGTACTTC.

The rearrangement uses TRBV10-3 and TRBJ2-1, with TRBD2 matching over 8 bases. Germline assignment: CDR1 ENHRY and CDR2 SYGVKD. The junction had 6 bases not matched to a gene; V was cut back by 11 bases and J by 6 bases. CDR3 length equals 12 residues. The CDR3 sequence: CAVGLAPNEQFF. The CDR3 DNA sequence: TGTGCCGTAGGACTAGCCCCCAATGAGCAGTTCTTC.

The J gene is TRBJ1-5, the V gene TRBV28; maybe TRBD1 (6 bases). From germline, CDR1 is MDHEN and CDR2 SYDVKM. V lost 6 bases and J 3 bases, leaving 9 bases between the germline ends. This CDR3 region has 13 residues. This chain's CDR3 is CASRGTTNQPQHF. CDR3 DNA sequence: TGTGCCAGCAGAGGGACAACCAATCAGCCCCAGCATTTT.

The chain combines TRBV28 with TRBJ1-5; TRBD1 aligns across 7 bases. In germline, CDR1 is MDHEN, CDR2 SYDVKM. This CDR3 is 13 amino acids long. Trimming cost V 5 bases and J 6 bases; bases outside gene matches: 4. CDR3 in amino acids: CASSDRVRQPQHF. CDR3 coding DNA: TGTGCCAGCAGTGACAGGGTGCGTCAGCCCCAGCATTTT.

This clone appeared a few times. The chain combines TRBV10-3 with TRBJ1-5, with D possibly being TRBD1 (6 bases). The germline gives CDR1 ENHRY, CDR2 SYGVKD. CDR3 length: 14 amino acids. Trimming cost V 11 bases and J 4 bases, with 18 bases left between them. The CDR3 DNA is TGTGCCTCGAAACAGGGTTTTTTTAATCAGCCCCAGCATTTT. This sequence encodes CASKQGFFNQPQHF.

As regards this clone: Other nucleotide sequences from this sample produce the same CDR3. The V call is TRBV7-3, the J call TRBJ1-5, with D tentatively TRBD1 (6 bases). This CDR3 is 13 amino acids long. V was shortened by 5 bases and J by 4 bases, with 9 bases between the two germline ends. Germline V lookup: CDR1 SGHTA, CDR2 FQGTGA. DNA of the CDR3: TGTGCCAGCAGCCAGGGGCAGAATCAGCCCCAGCATTTT. It yields the protein CASSQGQNQPQHF. The full variable domain, rest sourced from reference TRBV7-3 and TRBJ1-5, is GAGVSQTPSNKVTEKGKYVELRCDPISGHTALYWYRQSLGQGPEFLIYFQGTGAADDSGLPNDRFFAVRPEGSVSTLKIQRTERGDSAVYLCASSQGQNQPQHFGDGTRLSIL.

This clone was recorded once. V is TRBV20-1 and J is TRBJ1-1; D unresolved. CDR1 and CDR2 (germline): DFQATT, SNEGSKA (reference sequence). With 7 bases removed from V and 4 bases from J, the gap between germline ends came to 7 bases. The CDR3 sequence is 10 residues long. CDR3 in amino acids: CSGGPTEAFF. DNA for the CDR3: TGCAGTGGCGGTCCCACTGAAGCTTTCTTT.

This chain joins TRBV7-3 and TRBJ2-3, with TRBD2 matching 13 bases. V dropped 4 bases and J dropped 6; count of bases not matched to a gene: 13. Germline assignment: CDR1 SGHTA and CDR2 FQGTGA. The CDR3 is 18 amino acids. As DNA, the CDR3 is TGTGCCAGCAGCTATGGGACTAGCGGGAAAGGTGGGGTGGATACGCAGTATTTT. Translated: CASSYGTSGKGGVDTQYF.

V gene TRBV27 combines with J gene TRBJ1-6; TRBD1 matches 11 bases. Germline loops: CDR1 MNHEY, CDR2 SMNVEV (reference sequence). After removal of 4 bases from V and 0 bases from J, the junction contained 2 bases not matched to a gene. The CDR3 loop spans 17 amino acids. This CDR3 is CASSWTGGFSYNSPLHF. The CDR3 nucleotides read TGTGCCAGCAGTTGGACAGGGGGCTTCTCCTATAATTCACCCCTCCACTTT.

On this clone itself: Different DNA sequences within this sample yield the same CDR3. V gene TRBV5-1 combines with J gene TRBJ1-4, with a possible D match to TRBD1 (6 bases). Germline V CDR1 and CDR2: SGHRS, YFSETQ. CDR3 length: 15 amino acids. V lost 1 base and J lost 8, with 15 bases in between. CDR3 sequence reads: CASSLTVDRREKLFF. The CDR3 nucleotides read TGCGCCAGCAGCTTGACGGTGGACAGAAGAGAAAAACTGTTTTTT.

The chain links TRBV28 to TRBJ2-2; D gene unclear. This CDR3 is 15 amino acids long. Trimming removed 4 bases from V and 9 bases from J, with 18 bases in between. Germline loops: CDR1 MDHEN, CDR2 SYDVKM. The CDR3 DNA sequence: TGTGCCAGCAGTTCATCTGGCAGGCCCCGCCGGGAGCTGTTTTTT. It specifies CASSSSGRPRRELFF.

This sequence joins TRBV6-1 and TRBJ2-1; tentative D call: TRBD1 (6 bases). Germline CDR1 MNHNS, CDR2 SASEGT. The CDR3 is 14 amino acids. The V end lost 6 bases, the J end lost 4 bases, and 13 bases lay between the germline ends. In DNA, the CDR3 is TGTGCCAGCAGCTACAACGGACAGTACAATGAGCAGTTCTTC. Protein sequence: CASSYNGQYNEQFF.